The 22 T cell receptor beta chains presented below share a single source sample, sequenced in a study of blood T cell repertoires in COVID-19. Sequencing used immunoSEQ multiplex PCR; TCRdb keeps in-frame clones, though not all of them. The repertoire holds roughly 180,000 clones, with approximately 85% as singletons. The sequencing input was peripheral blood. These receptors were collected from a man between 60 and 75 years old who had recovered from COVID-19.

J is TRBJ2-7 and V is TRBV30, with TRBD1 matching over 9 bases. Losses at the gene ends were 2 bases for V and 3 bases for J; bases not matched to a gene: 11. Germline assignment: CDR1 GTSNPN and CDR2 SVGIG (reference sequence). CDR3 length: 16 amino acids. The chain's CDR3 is CAWSSGGTGKGYEQYF. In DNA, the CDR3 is TGTGCCTGGAGTTCAGGGGGGACAGGGAAGGGCTACGAGCAGTACTTC.

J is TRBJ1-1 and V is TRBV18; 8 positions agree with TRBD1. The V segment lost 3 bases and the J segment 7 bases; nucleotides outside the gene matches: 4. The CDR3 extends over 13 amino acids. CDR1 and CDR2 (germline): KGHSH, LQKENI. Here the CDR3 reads CASSPGDRNEAFF. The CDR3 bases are TGTGCCAGCTCACCCGGGGACAGGAATGAAGCTTTCTTT.

In DNA, the CDR3 is TGTGCCAGCAGTTTGCTAGCGGGGGGGAACAATGAGCAGTTCTTC. Amino acids: CASSLLAGGNNEQFF. The V and J genes are TRBV27 and TRBJ2-1; 12 bases agree with TRBD2. Germline lookup yields CDR1 MNHEY and CDR2 SMNVEV (reference sequence). This CDR3 has 15 amino acids. V lost 3 bases to trimming and J lost 5 bases; unmatched junction nucleotides: 2.

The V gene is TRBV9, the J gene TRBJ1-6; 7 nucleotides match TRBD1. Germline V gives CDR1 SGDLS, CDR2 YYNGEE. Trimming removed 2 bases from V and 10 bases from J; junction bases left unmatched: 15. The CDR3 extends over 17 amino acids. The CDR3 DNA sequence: TGTGCCAGCAGCGTTATCAAGGGGGCTGTACCACCGTCACCCCTCCACTTT. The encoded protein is CASSVIKGAVPPSPLHF.

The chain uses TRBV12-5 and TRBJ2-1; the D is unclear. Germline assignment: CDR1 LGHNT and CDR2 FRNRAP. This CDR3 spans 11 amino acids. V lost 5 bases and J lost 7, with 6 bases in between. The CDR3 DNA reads TGTGCTAGTGGTGCTAGTAATGAGCAGTTCTTC. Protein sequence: CASGASNEQFF.

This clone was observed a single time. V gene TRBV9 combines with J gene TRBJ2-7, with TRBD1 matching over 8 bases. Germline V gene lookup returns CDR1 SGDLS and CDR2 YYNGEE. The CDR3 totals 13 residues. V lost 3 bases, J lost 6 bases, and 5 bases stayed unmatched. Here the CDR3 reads CASSGRTGSEQYF. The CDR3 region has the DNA TGTGCCAGCAGCGGGCGGACAGGGAGCGAGCAGTACTTC.

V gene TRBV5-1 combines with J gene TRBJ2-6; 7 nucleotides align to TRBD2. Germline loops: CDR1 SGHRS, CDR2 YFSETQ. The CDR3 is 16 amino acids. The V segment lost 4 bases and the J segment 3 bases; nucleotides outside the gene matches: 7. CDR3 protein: CASSPGSGGGANVLTF. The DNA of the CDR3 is TGCGCCAGCAGCCCCGGGTCGGGAGGTGGGGCCAACGTCCTGACTTTC.

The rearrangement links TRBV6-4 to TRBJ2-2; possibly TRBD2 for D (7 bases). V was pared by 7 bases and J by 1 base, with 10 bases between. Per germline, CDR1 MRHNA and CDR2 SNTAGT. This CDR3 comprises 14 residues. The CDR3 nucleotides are TGTGCCAGCAAGAGGGGGGGGAACACCGGGGAGCTGTTTTTT. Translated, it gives CASKRGGNTGELFF.

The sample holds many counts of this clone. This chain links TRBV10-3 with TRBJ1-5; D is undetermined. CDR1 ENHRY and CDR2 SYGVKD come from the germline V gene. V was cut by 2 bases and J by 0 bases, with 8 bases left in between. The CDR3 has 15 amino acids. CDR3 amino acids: CAISEGSYSNQPQHF. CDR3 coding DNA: TGTGCCATCAGTGAGGGCAGTTATAGCAATCAGCCCCAGCATTTT.

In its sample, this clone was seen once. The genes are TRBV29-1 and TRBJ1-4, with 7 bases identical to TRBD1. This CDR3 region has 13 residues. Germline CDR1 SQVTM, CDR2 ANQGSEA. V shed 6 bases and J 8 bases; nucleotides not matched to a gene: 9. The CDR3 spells CSVETGQGEKLFF. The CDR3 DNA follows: TGCAGCGTGGAGACAGGGCAAGGGGAAAAACTGTTTTTT.

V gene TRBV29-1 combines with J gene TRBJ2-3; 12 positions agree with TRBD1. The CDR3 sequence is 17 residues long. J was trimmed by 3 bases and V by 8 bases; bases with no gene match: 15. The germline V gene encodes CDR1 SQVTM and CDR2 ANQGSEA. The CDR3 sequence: CSTEPGTGGGGTDTQYF. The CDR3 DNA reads TGCAGCACTGAACCAGGGACAGGGGGCGGAGGAACAGATACGCAGTATTTT.

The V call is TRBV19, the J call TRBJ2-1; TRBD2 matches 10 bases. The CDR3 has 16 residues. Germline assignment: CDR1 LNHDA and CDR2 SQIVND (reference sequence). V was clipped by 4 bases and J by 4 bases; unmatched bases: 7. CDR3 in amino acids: CASSRPSGGVYNEQFF. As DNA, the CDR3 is TGTGCCAGTAGTAGGCCTAGCGGGGGAGTATACAATGAGCAGTTCTTC.

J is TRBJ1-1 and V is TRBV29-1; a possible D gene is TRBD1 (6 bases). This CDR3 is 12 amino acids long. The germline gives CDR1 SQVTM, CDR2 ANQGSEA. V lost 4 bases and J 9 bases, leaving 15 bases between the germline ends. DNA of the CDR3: TGCAGCGTTGGGAGGGGGGGTCCTCAAGCTTTCTTT. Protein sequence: CSVGRGGPQAFF.

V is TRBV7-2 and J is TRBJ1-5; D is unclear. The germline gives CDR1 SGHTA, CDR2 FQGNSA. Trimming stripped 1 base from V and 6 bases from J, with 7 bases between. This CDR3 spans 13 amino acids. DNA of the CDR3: TGTGCCAGCAGCTTAGTCGGAGGTCAGCCCCAGCATTTT. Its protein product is CASSLVGGQPQHF.

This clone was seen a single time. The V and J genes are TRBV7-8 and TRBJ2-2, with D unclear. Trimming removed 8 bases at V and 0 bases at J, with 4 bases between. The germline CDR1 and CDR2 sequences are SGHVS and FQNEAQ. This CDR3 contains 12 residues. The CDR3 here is CASEANTGELFF. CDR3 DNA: TGTGCCAGCGAGGCGAACACCGGGGAGCTGTTTTTT.

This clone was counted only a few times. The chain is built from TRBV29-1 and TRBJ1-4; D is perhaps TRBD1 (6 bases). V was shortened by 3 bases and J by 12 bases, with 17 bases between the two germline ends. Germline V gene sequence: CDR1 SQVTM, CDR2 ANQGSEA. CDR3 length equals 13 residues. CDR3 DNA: TGCAGCGTTGATTTAACGAGGGGGGGACAACTGTTTTTT. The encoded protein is CSVDLTRGGQLFF.

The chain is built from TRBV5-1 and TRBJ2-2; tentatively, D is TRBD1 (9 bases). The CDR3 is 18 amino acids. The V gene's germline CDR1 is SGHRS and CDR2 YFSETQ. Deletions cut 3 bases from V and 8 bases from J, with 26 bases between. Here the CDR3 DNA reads TGCGCCAGCAGCTATTACAGTAGCGGGACAGGGTATGCGGGGGAGCTGTTTTTT. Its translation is CASSYYSSGTGYAGELFF.

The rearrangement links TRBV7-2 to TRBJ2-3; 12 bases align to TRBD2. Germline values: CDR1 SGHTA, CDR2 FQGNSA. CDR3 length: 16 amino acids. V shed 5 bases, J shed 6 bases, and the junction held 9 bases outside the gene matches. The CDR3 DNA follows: TGTGCCAGCAGCATCTCTAGCGGGGGGGCTGAGGATACGCAGTATTTT. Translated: CASSISSGGAEDTQYF. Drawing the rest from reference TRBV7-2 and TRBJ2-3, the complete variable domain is GAGVSQSPSNKVTEKGKDVELRCDPISGHTALYWYRQSLGQGLEFLIYFQGNSAPDKSGLPSDRFSAERTGGSVSTLTIQRTQQEDSAVYLCASSISSGGAEDTQYFGPGTRLTVL.

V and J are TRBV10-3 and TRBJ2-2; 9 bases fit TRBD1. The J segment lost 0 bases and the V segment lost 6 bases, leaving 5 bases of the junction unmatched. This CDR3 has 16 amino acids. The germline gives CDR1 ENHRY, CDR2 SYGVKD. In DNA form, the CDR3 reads TGTGCCATCAGCGTGGGGACAGGGTCGAACACCGGGGAGCTGTTTTTT. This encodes CAISVGTGSNTGELFF.

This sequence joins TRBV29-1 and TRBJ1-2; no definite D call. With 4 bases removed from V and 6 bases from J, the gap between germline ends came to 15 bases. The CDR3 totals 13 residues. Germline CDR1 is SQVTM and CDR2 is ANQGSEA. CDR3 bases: TGCAGCGTTGGGCGGGGAGGACGGGATGGCTACACCTTC. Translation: CSVGRGGRDGYTF.

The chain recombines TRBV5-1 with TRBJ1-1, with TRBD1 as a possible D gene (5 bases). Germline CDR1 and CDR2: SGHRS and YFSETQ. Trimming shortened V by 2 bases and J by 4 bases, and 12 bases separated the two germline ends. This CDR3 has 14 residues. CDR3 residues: CASSLTPDSTEAFF. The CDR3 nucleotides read TGCGCCAGCAGCTTAACCCCCGACAGCACTGAAGCTTTCTTT.

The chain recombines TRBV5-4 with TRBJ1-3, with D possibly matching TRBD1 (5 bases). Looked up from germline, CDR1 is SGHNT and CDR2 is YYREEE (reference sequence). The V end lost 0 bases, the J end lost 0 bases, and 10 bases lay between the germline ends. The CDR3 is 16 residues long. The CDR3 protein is CASSLGTGFSGNTIYF. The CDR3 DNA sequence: TGTGCCAGCAGCTTGGGAACAGGCTTCTCTGGAAACACCATATATTTT.